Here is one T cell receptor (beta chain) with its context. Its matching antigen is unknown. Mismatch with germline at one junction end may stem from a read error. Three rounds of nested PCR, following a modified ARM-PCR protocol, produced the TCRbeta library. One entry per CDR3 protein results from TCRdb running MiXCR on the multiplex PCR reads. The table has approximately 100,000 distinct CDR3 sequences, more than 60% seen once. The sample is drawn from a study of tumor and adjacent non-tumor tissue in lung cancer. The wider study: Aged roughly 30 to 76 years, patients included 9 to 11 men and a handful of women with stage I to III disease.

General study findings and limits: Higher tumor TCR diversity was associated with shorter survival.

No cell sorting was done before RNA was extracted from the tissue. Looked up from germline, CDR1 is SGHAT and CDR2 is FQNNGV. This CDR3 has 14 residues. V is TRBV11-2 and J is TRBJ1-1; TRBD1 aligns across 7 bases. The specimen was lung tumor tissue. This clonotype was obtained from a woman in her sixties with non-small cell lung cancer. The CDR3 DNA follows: TGTACCAGCAGCTTCACTACAGGGGTGGCTGAAGCTTTCTTT. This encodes CTSSFTTGVAEAFF.